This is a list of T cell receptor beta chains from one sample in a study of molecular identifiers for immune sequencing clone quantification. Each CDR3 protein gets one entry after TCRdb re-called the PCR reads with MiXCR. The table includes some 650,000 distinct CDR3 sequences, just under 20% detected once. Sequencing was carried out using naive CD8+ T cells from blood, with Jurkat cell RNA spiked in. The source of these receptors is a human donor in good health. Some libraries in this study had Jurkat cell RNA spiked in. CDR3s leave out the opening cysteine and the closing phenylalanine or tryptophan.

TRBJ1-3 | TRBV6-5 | ASSAESSGNTIY
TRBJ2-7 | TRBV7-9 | TSSRTGNEQY
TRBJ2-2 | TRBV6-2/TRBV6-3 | ASSYVATGELF
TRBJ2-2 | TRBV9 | ASSVTSGYTGELF
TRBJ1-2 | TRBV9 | ASSPKNQGESYT
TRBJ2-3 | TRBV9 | ASSVVSSGRDLTDTQY
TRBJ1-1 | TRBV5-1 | ASSYGTGSRDTEAF
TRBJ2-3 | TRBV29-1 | SVAQGASTDTQY
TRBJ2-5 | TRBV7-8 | ASNSPGSRGVQETQY
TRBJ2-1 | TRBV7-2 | ASSLDGLAGGLYWEQF
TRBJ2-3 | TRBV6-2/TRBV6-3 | ASRARTSGDFSADTQY
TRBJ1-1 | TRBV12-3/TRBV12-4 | ASTLGGRVTEAF
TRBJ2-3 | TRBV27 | ASSLWGSGDTQY